One sample yielded the 5 T cell receptor beta chains listed below, sequenced in a study of blood T cell repertoires in COVID-19. Some clones are missing from TCRdb's copy, which holds only in-frame ones; the method was immunoSEQ multiplex PCR. The sample lists a few hundred thousand clones, 91% occurring once. The sequencing sample was made of PBMCs or T cells enriched from blood (not recorded which). The source is a woman in her 40s who had been exposed to COVID-19.

This clone appeared once. The V gene is TRBV7-2, the J gene TRBJ2-6; D remains ambiguous. Trimming left V 5 bases short and J 2 bases short, with 10 bases between. Per the germline V gene, CDR1 is SGHTA and CDR2 is FQGNSA. The CDR3 runs 15 residues. The CDR3, as DNA: TGTGCCAGCAGCGAACCAGGTGCTGGGGCCAACGTCCTGACTTTC. It yields the protein CASSEPGAGANVLTF.

The chain carries TRBV2 and TRBJ1-1, with 7 bases that match TRBD1. The CDR3 is 14 amino acids. Germline V gene lookup returns CDR1 SNHLY and CDR2 FYNNEI. J was trimmed by 1 base and V by 6 bases; bases with no gene match: 5. CDR3 sequence reads: CASSAGTANTEAFF. As DNA, the CDR3 is TGTGCCAGCAGCGCCGGGACAGCGAACACTGAAGCTTTCTTT. Drawing the rest from reference TRBV2 and TRBJ1-1, the complete variable domain is EPEVTQTPSHQVTQMGQEVILRCVPISNHLYFYWYRQILGQKVEFLVSFYNNEISEKSEIFDDQFSVERPDGSNFTLKIRSTKLEDSAMYFCASSAGTANTEAFFGQGTRLTVV.

The chain employs TRBV18 and TRBJ1-1; D is unclear. CDR1 and CDR2 (germline): KGHSH, LQKENI. V was clipped by 1 base and J by 1 base, with 7 bases between them. The CDR3 loop spans 14 amino acids. CDR3 sequence (DNA): TGTGCCAGCTCACCACGAGGGAAGAACACTGAAGCTTTCTTT. This gives the protein CASSPRGKNTEAFF.

This chain links TRBV30 with TRBJ2-2; 9 nucleotides align to TRBD2. Per the germline V gene, CDR1 is GTSNPN and CDR2 is SVGIG (reference sequence). The trim removed 8 bases at V and 0 bases at J, leaving 7 bases unmatched. The CDR3 loop spans 15 amino acids. The CDR3 region is CAGSTSGTNTGELFF. The CDR3 bases are TGTGCCGGATCGACTAGCGGAACGAACACCGGGGAGCTGTTTTTT.

This chain uses TRBV19 with TRBJ1-5; 8 nucleotides line up with TRBD1. This CDR3 spans 16 amino acids. Trimming at V came to 3 bases and at J to 1 base, leaving 5 bases not matched to a gene. Germline values: CDR1 LNHDA, CDR2 SQIVND (reference sequence). The CDR3 nucleotides read TGTGCCAGTAGTATTGGGACAGGATTAAGCAATCAGCCCCAGCATTTT. This codes for CASSIGTGLSNQPQHF. Variable domain in full (rest from reference TRBV19 and TRBJ1-5): DGGITQSPKYLFRKEGQNVTLSCEQNLNHDAMYWYRQDPGQGLRLIYYSQIVNDFQKGDIAEGYSVSREKKESFPLTVTSAQKNPTAFYLCASSIGTGLSNQPQHFGDGTRLSIL.